One and the same sample provided the 26 T cell receptor beta chains below, sequenced in a study of cytomegalovirus exposure and HLA in healthy donors. The PCR was carried out with 60 Vbeta primers and 13 Jbeta primers. TCRdb's copy holds only in-frame clones and misses some; the assay was immunoSEQ multiplex PCR. The table has 150,000 to 200,000 clones, roughly 80% seen once. The sample comprised PBMCs. All receptors come from a man aged 25-40 years in good health and CMV-seronegative.

This chain connects TRBV11-2 to TRBJ2-1; 16 bases map to TRBD2. The CDR3 has 17 residues. The germline CDR1 and CDR2 sequences are SGHAT and FQNNGV. J lost 2 bases, V lost 10 bases, and 8 bases had no gene match. The CDR3 nucleotides read TGTGCCACCAGGGGGACTAGCGGGGGGGCCACCTACAATGAGCAGTTCTTC. The encoded protein is CATRGTSGGATYNEQFF.

The rearrangement links TRBV5-1 to TRBJ2-5, with D possibly being TRBD1 (7 bases). Germline V CDR1 and CDR2: SGHRS, YFSETQ. The CDR3 extends over 12 amino acids. Trimming took 5 bases from V and 5 from J, leaving 10 bases between them. The CDR3 DNA follows: TGCGCCAGCAGGTCAGGGGGGGAGACCCAGTACTTC. Translation gives CASRSGGETQYF.

The CDR3 DNA reads TGTGCCAGCAGTTCAAGGGGGGCGGGGGATGAAAAACTGTTTTTT. Residues: CASSSRGAGDEKLFF. The chain joins TRBV27 to TRBJ1-4; TRBD1 might be the D (6 bases). The V gene's germline CDR1 is MNHEY and CDR2 SMNVEV (reference sequence). The V end was cut by 4 bases, the J end by 6 bases, with 15 bases between. The CDR3 spans 15 residues.

V gene TRBV10-3 combines with J gene TRBJ2-3; D possibly corresponds to TRBD2 (5 bases). Trimming stripped 0 bases from V and 2 bases from J, with 12 bases between. Germline CDR1 ENHRY, CDR2 SYGVKD. There are 16 residues in the CDR3. This CDR3 reads CAISESGGGTTDTQYF. CDR3 in DNA: TGTGCCATCAGTGAGTCCGGAGGCGGAACCACAGATACGCAGTATTTT.

V and J are TRBV2 and TRBJ2-5; 13 bases align to TRBD2. The V segment lost 2 bases and the J segment 5 bases; nucleotides outside the gene matches: 8. This CDR3 is built from 17 residues. CDR1 and CDR2 (germline): SNHLY, FYNNEI. CDR3 sequence (DNA): TGTGCCAGCAGTGAATCGACTAGCGGGGGGCCTCAGGAGACCCAGTACTTC. This translates into CASSESTSGGPQETQYF.

This rearrangement joins TRBV11-2 to TRBJ1-4; D unclear. The CDR3 has 15 amino acids. The ends were cut back, 5 bases at V and 8 bases at J, with 18 bases in the middle. Germline CDR1 SGHAT, CDR2 FQNNGV. CDR3 in amino acids: CASSLDRERVEKLFF. DNA of the CDR3: TGTGCCAGCAGCCTCGACCGGGAGCGCGTCGAAAAACTGTTTTTT.

The rearrangement links TRBV30 to TRBJ2-3; maybe TRBD2 (6 bases). The V and J ends lost 5 bases and 5 bases respectively, with 17 bases between them. The CDR3 is 14 amino acids. Per the germline V gene, CDR1 is GTSNPN and CDR2 is SVGIG (reference sequence). The CDR3 reads CAWGMGDFRDTQYF. The CDR3 nucleotides are TGTGCCTGGGGAATGGGGGACTTCCGAGATACGCAGTATTTT.

The chain combines TRBV6-1 with TRBJ1-5; D unresolved. The germline gives CDR1 MNHNS, CDR2 SASEGT. The V and J ends lost 4 bases and 1 base respectively, with 5 bases between them. This CDR3 spans 13 amino acids. The CDR3 region has the DNA TGTGCCAGCAGTGTACAGAGCAATCAGCCCCAGCATTTT. Encoded protein: CASSVQSNQPQHF.

This clone has more than one count but fewer than ten. This chain links TRBV5-1 with TRBJ1-3; possible D gene TRBD1, 6 bases. The CDR3 runs to 14 residues. V lost 5 bases and J lost 0, with 9 bases in between. Germline CDR1 reads SGHRS; CDR2 reads YFSETQ. The CDR3 region is CASRGTSSGNTIYF. The CDR3 bases are TGCGCCAGCAGGGGGACAAGCTCTGGAAACACCATATATTTT.

V and J are TRBV7-8 and TRBJ1-3; D is unclear. Germline V gives CDR1 SGHVS, CDR2 FQNEAQ. There are 16 residues in the CDR3. Trimming took 3 bases from V and 3 from J, leaving 15 bases between them. The CDR3 DNA sequence: TGTGCCAGCAGCTTTTCTCCGGGTTCCCTTGGAAACACCATATATTTT. This codes for CASSFSPGSLGNTIYF. Variable domain in full (rest from reference TRBV7-8 and TRBJ1-3): GAGVSQSPRYKVAKRGQDVALRCDPISGHVSLFWYQQALGQGPEFLTYFQNEAQLDKSGLPSDRFFAERPEGSVSTLKIQRTQQEDSAVYLCASSFSPGSLGNTIYFGEGSWLTVV.

The chain joins TRBV15 to TRBJ2-5, with a possible D match to TRBD1 (6 bases). This CDR3 contains 14 residues. Looked up from germline, CDR1 is LNHNV and CDR2 is YYDKDF (reference sequence). The V gene lost 1 base and the J gene lost 2 bases, with 8 bases spanning the gap. This chain's CDR3 is CATSRVRGQETQYF. CDR3 bases: TGTGCCACCAGCAGAGTCAGGGGACAAGAGACCCAGTACTTC. The full variable domain, its missing parts supplied by reference TRBV15 and TRBJ2-5, is DAMVIQNPRYQVTQFGKPVTLSCSQTLNHNVMYWYQQKSSQAPKLLFHYYDKDFNNEADTPDNFQSRRPNTSFCFLDIRSPGLGDTAMYLCATSRVRGQETQYFGPGTRLLVL.

The sample holds a few counts of this clone. The chain links TRBV28 to TRBJ1-2; 12 nucleotides match TRBD1. The germline V gene has CDR1 MDHEN and CDR2 SYDVKM. The CDR3 runs to 15 residues. J gave up 4 bases and V 5 bases, and 5 bases lay outside the gene matches. The CDR3 loop is CASSPMGQGAYGYTF. CDR3 DNA: TGTGCCAGCAGTCCGATGGGACAGGGGGCCTATGGCTACACCTTC.

The chain joins TRBV28 to TRBJ1-1; the match to TRBD1 covers 8 bases. J gave up 10 bases and V 2 bases, and 3 bases lay outside the gene matches. The CDR3 is 12 residues long. The germline CDR1 and CDR2 sequences are MDHEN and SYDVKM. CDR3 residues: CASSLRDRGAFF. CDR3 coding DNA: TGTGCCAGCAGTTTAAGAGACAGGGGAGCTTTCTTT.

This clone was seen more than once but under ten times. The chain carries TRBV4-1 and TRBJ2-1, with 10 bases fitting TRBD1. Germline loops: CDR1 MGHRA, CDR2 YSYEKL. CDR3 length: 13 amino acids. Trimming removed 4 bases from V and 6 bases from J; junction bases left unmatched: 0. The CDR3 loop is CASSRTGGNEQFF. Written as DNA, the CDR3 is TGCGCCAGCAGCCGGACAGGGGGCAATGAGCAGTTCTTC.

This clone was observed once. The rearrangement joins TRBV30 to TRBJ2-1; D is unresolved. This CDR3 has 14 amino acids. Germline values: CDR1 GTSNPN, CDR2 SVGIG (reference sequence). Trimming removed 2 bases at V and 6 bases at J, with 14 bases between. For the CDR3, the DNA is TGTGCCTGGAGTCGGATCCCCCCGGGCAATGAGCAGTTCTTC. Protein: CAWSRIPPGNEQFF.

This clone occurred once. The rearrangement uses TRBV5-1 and TRBJ2-7; D uncertain. The ends were cut back, 0 bases at V and 5 bases at J, with 12 bases in the middle. The CDR3 totals 14 residues. CDR1 SGHRS and CDR2 YFSETQ come from the germline V gene. CDR3 residues: CASSLAPGTNEQYF. CDR3 DNA sequence: TGCGCCAGCAGCTTGGCCCCAGGAACGAACGAGCAGTACTTC.

The genes are TRBV18 and TRBJ1-1; D not certain. The length of the CDR3 is 14 residues. V was cut by 5 bases and J by 1 base, with 11 bases left in between. Per germline, CDR1 KGHSH and CDR2 LQKENI. CDR3 region: CASSERSQNTEAFF. In DNA form, the CDR3 reads TGTGCCAGCTCAGAGCGGTCCCAGAACACTGAAGCTTTCTTT.

The V call is TRBV4-3, the J call TRBJ1-1; TRBD1 is a possible D gene (5 bases). The CDR3 sequence is 14 residues long. Germline V gene data show CDR1 as LGHNA and CDR2 as YSLEER. V was trimmed by 4 bases and J by 0 bases, leaving 9 bases between them. CDR3 in amino acids: CASSLQVLNTEAFF. The DNA for the CDR3 is TGCGCCAGCAGCCTACAGGTTTTGAACACTGAAGCTTTCTTT.

On this clone itself: In the same sample, other DNA sequences code for this CDR3. V is TRBV5-1 and J is TRBJ1-1; the D gene is possibly TRBD1 (5 bases). The CDR3 contains 14 residues. V was shortened by 0 bases and J by 5 bases, with 11 bases between the two germline ends. Germline V gives CDR1 SGHRS, CDR2 YFSETQ. The CDR3 is CASSLGGGGTEAFF. CDR3 in DNA: TGCGCCAGCAGCTTGGGCGGGGGGGGGACTGAAGCTTTCTTT.

The chain is built from TRBV6-5 and TRBJ2-7; 7 bases map to TRBD2. V lost 5 bases, J lost 0 bases, and 4 bases stayed unmatched. Looked up from germline, CDR1 is MNHEY and CDR2 is SVGAGI. The CDR3 spans 14 residues. The CDR3 loop reads CASSPGEGSYEQYF. In DNA form, the CDR3 reads TGTGCCAGCAGTCCCGGGGAGGGCTCCTACGAGCAGTACTTC.

CDR3 bases: TGTGCCAGCAGCCTGACAGGGGACTATGGCTACACCTTC. Amino acids: CASSLTGDYGYTF. This chain connects TRBV6-5 to TRBJ1-2; 8 positions agree with TRBD1. CDR3 length: 13 amino acids. CDR1 and CDR2 (germline): MNHEY, SVGAGI. J lost 3 bases, V lost 6 bases, and 3 bases had no gene match.

The chain has TRBV10-3 and TRBJ1-2; TRBD1 matches 9 bases. This CDR3 region has 14 residues. CDR1 and CDR2 from the germline V gene are ENHRY and SYGVKD. After removal of 7 bases from V and 2 bases from J, the junction contained 5 bases not matched to a gene. The CDR3 DNA is TGTGCCATCACTTGGGACAGGGCCAACTATGGCTACACCTTC. Protein: CAITWDRANYGYTF.

V usage is TRBV30 and J usage is TRBJ1-6; the D gene is possibly TRBD1 (5 bases). Germline V CDR1 and CDR2: GTSNPN, SVGIG (reference sequence). Trimming removed 2 bases at V and 7 bases at J, with 9 bases between. The CDR3 spans 13 residues. DNA of the CDR3: TGTGCCTGGAGTCTGGGGGGAAATTCACCCCTCCACTTT. Encoded protein: CAWSLGGNSPLHF.

This clone was counted between two and nine times. The chain is built from TRBV23-1 and TRBJ2-2; D is possibly TRBD1 (5 bases). TRBV23-1 is an ORF, and what it does is uncertain. The V end lost 2 bases, the J end lost 3 bases, and 7 bases lay between the germline ends. This CDR3 is built from 14 residues. The CDR3 spells CASSQRRDTGELFF. The CDR3, as DNA: TGCGCCAGCAGTCAACGCAGGGACACCGGGGAGCTGTTTTTT.

V gene TRBV4-3 combines with J gene TRBJ1-3, with 10 bases lining up with TRBD1. CDR1 LGHNA and CDR2 YSLEER come from the germline V gene. V lost 3 bases, J lost 2 bases, and 19 bases stayed unmatched. This CDR3 spans 21 amino acids. This CDR3 reads CASSHAALTGTGDRTGNTIYF. CDR3 sequence (DNA): TGCGCCAGCAGCCATGCCGCCCTAACCGGGACAGGGGACAGGACTGGAAACACCATATATTTT.

This clone was picked up one time. J is TRBJ2-3 and V is TRBV18, with 8 bases aligning to TRBD2. Germline V gives CDR1 KGHSH, CDR2 LQKENI. The length of the CDR3 is 17 residues. Unmatched junction bases numbered 8, after V lost 3 bases and J lost 0 bases. The CDR3 nucleotides read TGTGCCAGCTCACCGAATCAAGGCGGGGGGAGCACAGATACGCAGTATTTT. Protein: CASSPNQGGGSTDTQYF.